A single sample gave rise to the 17 T cell receptor beta chains below, sequenced in a study of cytomegalovirus exposure and HLA in healthy donors. PCR was performed using 60 Vbeta and 13 Jbeta primers. Measured with immunoSEQ multiplex PCR; TCRdb has only the in-frame clones, and not every one. The repertoire holds 140,000 or so clones, with 88% as singletons. The source material was PBMCs. These receptors came from a woman in her 40s in good health and CMV-seronegative.

This chain links TRBV29-1 with TRBJ2-1, with D tentatively TRBD1 (6 bases). Per the germline V gene, CDR1 is SQVTM and CDR2 is ANQGSEA. V shed 3 bases and J shed 7 bases, with 19 bases lying between them. CDR3 size: 15 residues. CDR3 sequence (DNA): TGCAGCGTTGATGGGGGCGGAGGTGTGGGGAATGAGCAGTTCTTC. Residues: CSVDGGGGVGNEQFF.

The chain has TRBV5-8 and TRBJ1-3, with 7 bases matching TRBD1. Trimming at V came to 3 bases and at J to 5 bases, leaving 8 bases not matched to a gene. The CDR3 extends over 15 amino acids. Germline V gene lookup returns CDR1 SGHTS and CDR2 YDEGEE. The CDR3 here is CASSSLQGGRNTIYF. The CDR3 nucleotides read TGTGCCAGCAGCTCCCTCCAGGGGGGTAGAAACACCATATATTTT. The variable domain in full, with the rest retrieved from reference TRBV5-8 and TRBJ1-3, is EAGVTQSPTHLIKTRGQQATLRCSPISGHTSVYWYQQALGLGLQFLLWYDEGEERNRGNFPPRFSGRQFPNYSSELNVNALELEDSALYLCASSSLQGGRNTIYFGEGSWLTVV.

The sample holds a few counts of this clone. The chain carries TRBV2 and TRBJ1-1; D is ambiguous. CDR1 SNHLY and CDR2 FYNNEI come from the germline V gene. V dropped 4 bases and J dropped 4 bases, with 4 bases sitting between them. This CDR3 contains 11 residues. The CDR3 here is CASSVLTEAFF. CDR3 DNA sequence: TGTGCCAGCAGTGTTCTCACTGAAGCTTTCTTT.

This rearrangement joins TRBV5-6 to TRBJ2-5; no reliable D call. The J call may be faulty, since TRBJ2-7 better matches the DNA end. The CDR3 extends over 11 amino acids. Germline lookup yields CDR1 SGHDT and CDR2 YYEEEE. The DNA of the CDR3 is TGTGCCAGCAGTTTGTACTACGAGCAGTACTTC. Protein sequence: CASSLYYEQYF.

This chain connects TRBV7-6 to TRBJ1-2, with D possibly TRBD1 on 6 matching bases. Germline V CDR1 and CDR2: SGHVS, FNYEAQ. Deletions cut 0 bases from V and 8 bases from J, with 13 bases between. This CDR3 contains 14 residues. CDR3 sequence: CASSLAGDKVGYTF. CDR3 nucleotide sequence: TGTGCCAGCAGCTTAGCGGGGGACAAGGTGGGCTACACCTTC.

The chain employs TRBV2 and TRBJ1-2; D is undetermined. The CDR3 has 14 residues. Trimming stripped 6 bases from V and 8 bases from J, with 19 bases between. The germline V gene encodes CDR1 SNHLY and CDR2 FYNNEI. The CDR3 here is CASRSGRVSGGYTF. The CDR3 DNA follows: TGTGCCAGCAGGTCTGGGAGGGTCTCCGGGGGCTACACCTTC.

As to this clone: Germline is not matched at one junction end, which may reflect a read error. This chain uses TRBV7-7 with TRBJ2-7; 7 nucleotides line up with TRBD1. CDR3 length equals 13 residues. CDR1 and CDR2 (germline): SSHAT, FNYEAQ (reference sequence). This CDR3 is CASSADRVGEQYF. The CDR3 DNA is TGTGCTAGCAGCGCCGACAGGGTTGGGGAGCAGTACTTC.

This clone has a single count. This chain connects TRBV7-3 to TRBJ2-7, with 9 bases aligning to TRBD1. The ends lost 4 bases at V and 2 bases at J; junction bases unmatched: 6. CDR3 size: 15 residues. From germline, CDR1 is SGHTA and CDR2 FQGTGA. CDR3 region: CASSSPGQGPYEQYF. As DNA, the CDR3 is TGTGCCAGCAGCTCACCGGGACAGGGCCCCTACGAGCAGTACTTC.

The chain is built from TRBV7-2 and TRBJ1-4, with D possibly being TRBD1 (6 bases). This CDR3 spans 17 amino acids. V was pared by 6 bases and J by 0 bases, with 17 bases between. Germline assignment: CDR1 SGHTA and CDR2 FQGNSA. CDR3 nucleotide sequence: TGTGCCAGCAGTCGTTACGGGGGGCGGGCAACTAATGAAAAACTGTTTTTT. It codes for CASSRYGGRATNEKLFF.

With regard to this clone: This sample also contains other DNA sequences that code for the same CDR3. This chain links TRBV7-9 with TRBJ2-1; D is ambiguous. The CDR3 length is 11 residues. The V and J ends lost 5 bases and 7 bases respectively, with 6 bases between them. Germline lookup yields CDR1 SEHNR and CDR2 FQNEAQ (reference sequence). The CDR3 spells CASSPGNEQFF. The DNA for the CDR3 is TGTGCCAGCAGCCCCGGGAATGAGCAGTTCTTC.

The chain couples TRBV11-1 to TRBJ2-3; TRBD1 matches at 7 bases. With 5 bases clipped from V and 2 bases from J, the junction kept 10 bases outside the gene matches. Germline V gene sequence: CDR1 SGHAT, CDR2 FQDESV (reference sequence). This CDR3 has 16 residues. CDR3 DNA: TGTGCCAGCAGCGCCCGTAGGGACAGCTTCACAGATACGCAGTATTTT. Translation: CASSARRDSFTDTQYF.

This chain links TRBV27 with TRBJ2-7; possibly TRBD2 for D (5 bases). Trimming removed 3 bases from V and 4 bases from J, with 19 bases in between. In germline, CDR1 is MNHEY, CDR2 SMNVEV (reference sequence). This CDR3 has 16 amino acids. CDR3 nucleotide sequence: TGTGCCAGCAGTTTCAACGCGCTTTCTAGAGGGTACGAGCAGTACTTC. This translates into CASSFNALSRGYEQYF.

This sequence joins TRBV28 and TRBJ2-7, with 8 nucleotides matching TRBD2. The length of the CDR3 is 15 residues. The V and J ends lost 3 bases and 2 bases, in that order; junction bases with no gene match: 6. The germline CDR1 and CDR2 sequences are MDHEN and SYDVKM. In DNA form, the CDR3 reads TGTGCCAGCAGTTTTTCAGGGACTAGGGCCTACGAGCAGTACTTC. Its protein product is CASSFSGTRAYEQYF.

This chain connects TRBV7-9 to TRBJ2-5, with 14 bases matching TRBD2. This CDR3 has 17 residues. The germline gives CDR1 SEHNR, CDR2 FQNEAQ (reference sequence). V dropped 5 bases and J dropped 4; count of bases not matched to a gene: 9. The CDR3 DNA reads as TGTGCCAGCAGCGTACCCGGGACTAGCGGGAGTAGAGAGACCCAGTACTTC. Its protein product is CASSVPGTSGSRETQYF.

The chain combines TRBV5-1 with TRBJ2-1, with 9 positions matching TRBD2. The V segment lost 4 bases and the J segment 6 bases; nucleotides outside the gene matches: 8. The length of the CDR3 is 15 residues. Germline assignment: CDR1 SGHRS and CDR2 YFSETQ. The DNA for the CDR3 is TGCGCCAGCAGCCCGGACGCTAGCGGGACCAATGAGCAGTTCTTC. Amino acids: CASSPDASGTNEQFF.

The chain has TRBV27 and TRBJ1-1; 7 positions match TRBD1. CDR1 and CDR2 from the germline V gene are MNHEY and SMNVEV (reference sequence). Trimming removed 8 bases from V and 6 bases from J; junction bases left unmatched: 15. The CDR3 is made up of 15 amino acids. CDR3 sequence (DNA): TGTGCCAGCTTATATAGGGGGCCGGGGAAGGCTGAAGCTTTCTTT. This codes for CASLYRGPGKAEAFF.

This rearrangement joins TRBV13 to TRBJ1-4; D is undetermined. Germline CDR1 is PRHDT and CDR2 is FYEKMQ (reference sequence). This CDR3 has 16 residues. Trimming took off 1 base at V and 5 bases at J, with 14 bases between the two ends. CDR3 loop: CASSLVGLGLNEKLFF. The CDR3 nucleotides are TGTGCCAGCAGCTTAGTCGGGTTGGGTCTAAATGAAAAACTGTTTTTT.